This is a list of T cell receptor beta chains from one sample in a study of blood T cell repertoires in COVID-19. Clones were sequenced by immunoSEQ multiplex PCR, and TCRdb holds only the in-frame ones, with some missing. The sample has some 97,000 clones, 90% seen once. Source material: peripheral blood. These receptors originate from a man in his fifties with acute or convalescent COVID-19. The CDR3 runs from the conserved cysteine through the conserved F or W.

CDR3 length,V gene,CDR3 protein
13,TRBV4-1,CASSDRGNYGYTF
13,TRBV10-1,CASRNRGESEQFF
13,TRBV19,CASSIRQGNGYTF
17,TRBV3-1/TRBV3-2,CASSRRPSGTDNNEQFF
15,TRBV7-9,CASSQSGREGDTQYF
16,TRBV7-9,CASSLRPGRGNTEAFF
21,TRBV27,CASSLVGRKGTSGRSRHEQYF
14,TRBV2,CASKVDRGTGELFF
15,TRBV5-6,CASSRVQGDKNIQYF
15,TRBV6-2/TRBV6-3,CASSRPGGSYNEQFF
16,TRBV3-1/TRBV3-2,CASSQNYQGANYGYTF
13,TRBV2,CASGPQGNYGYTF
15,TRBV18,CASSPSVATNEKLFF
15,TRBV19,CASSAGLAPYNEQFF
18,TRBV6-6,CASSRGVGLAGLTDTQYF
15,TRBV3-1/TRBV3-2,CASSQTVGQGGGYTF
15,TRBV4-1,CASSLIAGGHNEQFF
14,TRBV29-1,CSATTGTGKSPLHF
14,TRBV6-4,CASSDPFSLREQYF
17,TRBV30,CAWSVPPLGGTTGELFF
14,TRBV21-1,CASSKALGNQPQHF
13,TRBV6-5,CASSYRVPGELFF
19,TRBV4-2,CASSQDISGTLSGANVLTF
18,TRBV11-3,CASSLGTQGGGSYNEQFF
15,TRBV14,CASSRRTGIVAEAFF
18,TRBV7-2,CASSLARSGSRTYNEQFF